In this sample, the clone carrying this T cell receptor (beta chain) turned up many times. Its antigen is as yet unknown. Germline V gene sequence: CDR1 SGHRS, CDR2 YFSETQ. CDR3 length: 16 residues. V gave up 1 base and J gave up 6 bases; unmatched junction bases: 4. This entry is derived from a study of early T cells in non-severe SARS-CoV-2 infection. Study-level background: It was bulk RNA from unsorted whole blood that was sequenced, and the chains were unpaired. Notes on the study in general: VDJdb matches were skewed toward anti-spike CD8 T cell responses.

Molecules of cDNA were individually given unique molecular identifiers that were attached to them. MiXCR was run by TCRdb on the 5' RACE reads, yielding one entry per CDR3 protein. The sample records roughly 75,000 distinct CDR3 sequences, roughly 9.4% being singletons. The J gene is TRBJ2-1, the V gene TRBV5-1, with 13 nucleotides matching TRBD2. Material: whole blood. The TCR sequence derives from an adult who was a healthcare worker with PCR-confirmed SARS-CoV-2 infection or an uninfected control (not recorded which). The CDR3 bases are TGCGCCAGCAGCTTGAGACTAGCGGGAGGCGGCAATGAGCAGTTCTTC. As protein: CASSLRLAGGGNEQFF.